This T cell receptor beta chain was sequenced during a study of preoperative IRX-2 immunotherapy in early breast cancer. Treatment in this sample: preoperative locoregional IRX-2 cytokine immunotherapy. Samples came from a phase Ib trial of preoperative locoregional IRX-2 cytokine immunotherapy. Libraries were prepared by immunoSEQ multiplex PCR; TCRdb keeps only in-frame clonotypes and omits some of them. The table records about 32,000 clones, around 83% of them present only once. The CDR3 loop spans 15 amino acids. CDR1 and CDR2 from the germline V gene are MGHDK and SYGVNS. V was pared by 0 bases and J by 5 bases, with 11 bases between.

The chain recombines TRBV25-1 with TRBJ2-1, with TRBD1 as a possible D gene (6 bases). The source material was lymph node tissue, sampled from a patient treated with IRX-2 immunotherapy. This TCR derives from a human donor with breast cancer. The CDR3 DNA is TGTGCCAGCAGTGAATATGGGGCAGGGGACAATGAGCAGTTCTTC. Translation: CASSEYGAGDNEQFF.